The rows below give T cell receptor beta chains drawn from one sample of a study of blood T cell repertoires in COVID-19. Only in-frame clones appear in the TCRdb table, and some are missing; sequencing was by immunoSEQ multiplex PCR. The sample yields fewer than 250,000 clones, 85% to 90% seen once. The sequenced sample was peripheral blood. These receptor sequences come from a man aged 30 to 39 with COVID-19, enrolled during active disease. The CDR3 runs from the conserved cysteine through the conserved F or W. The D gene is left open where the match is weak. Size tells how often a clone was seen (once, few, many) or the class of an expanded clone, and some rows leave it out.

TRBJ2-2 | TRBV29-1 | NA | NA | CSVLQGWTGELFF | TGCAGCGTTCTTCAGGGTTGGACCGGGGAGCTGTTTTTT
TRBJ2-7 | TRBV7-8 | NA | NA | CASSLSQILSYEQYF | TGTGCCAGCAGCTTATCTCAGATTCTCTCCTACGAGCAGTACTTC
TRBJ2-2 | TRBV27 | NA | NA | CASSPVRTWNTGELFF | TGTGCCAGCAGTCCCGTCCGGACTTGGAACACCGGGGAGCTGTTTTTT
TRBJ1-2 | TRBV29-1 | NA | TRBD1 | CSVTGQGGSYGYTF | TGCAGCGTTACTGGACAGGGAGGGAGCTATGGCTACACCTTC
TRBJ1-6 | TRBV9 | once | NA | CASSVGSRVNSPLHF | TGTGCCAGCAGCGTAGGTAGCAGGGTTAATTCACCCCTCCACTTT
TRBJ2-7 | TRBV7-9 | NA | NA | CASSLLSGQAYEQYF | TGTGCCAGCAGCTTATTGTCAGGGCAAGCCTACGAGCAGTACTTC
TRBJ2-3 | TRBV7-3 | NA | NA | CASSRGTDTQYF | TGTGCCAGCAGTCGAGGCACAGATACGCAGTATTTT
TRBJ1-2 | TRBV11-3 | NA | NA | CASSFLGGGGYTF | TGTGCCAGCAGCTTTCTTGGGGGCGGTGGCTACACCTTC
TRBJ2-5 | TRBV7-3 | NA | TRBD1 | CASSFDREETQYF | TGTGCCAGCAGCTTTGACAGGGAAGAGACCCAGTACTTC
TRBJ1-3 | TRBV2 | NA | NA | CASRWSSGNTIYF | TGTGCCAGCAGGTGGAGCTCTGGAAACACCATATATTTT
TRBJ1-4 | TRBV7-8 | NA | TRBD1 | CASSLLTGKDEKLFF | TGTGCCAGCAGCTTATTGACAGGGAAAGATGAAAAACTGTTTTTT
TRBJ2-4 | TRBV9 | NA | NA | CASSVGEGSLHIQYF | TGTGCCAGCAGCGTAGGGGAAGGGAGTTTGCACATTCAGTACTTC
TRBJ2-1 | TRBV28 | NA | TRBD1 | CASSSDRVYHEQFF | TGTGCCAGCAGTTCCGACAGGGTATACCATGAGCAGTTCTTC
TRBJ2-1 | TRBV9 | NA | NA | CASSGGLPYNEQFF | TGTGCCAGCAGCGGTGGACTACCTTACAATGAGCAGTTCTTC
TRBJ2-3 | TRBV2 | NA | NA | CATRFRGQSTDTQYF | TGTGCCACCCGTTTTCGTGGACAGAGCACAGATACGCAGTATTTT
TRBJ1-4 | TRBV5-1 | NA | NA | CASRVGQKNEKLFF | TGCGCCAGCAGGGTGGGGCAGAAGAATGAAAAACTGTTTTTT
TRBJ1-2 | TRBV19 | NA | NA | CASSIPPGAYGYTF | TGTGCCAGTAGTATCCCCCCAGGCGCCTATGGCTACACCTTC
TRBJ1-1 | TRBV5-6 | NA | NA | CASSLEGLRAEAFF | TGTGCCAGCAGCTTGGAGGGGCTTCGCGCTGAAGCTTTCTTT
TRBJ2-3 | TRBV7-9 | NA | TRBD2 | CASSLEGTSGSDTQYF | TGTGCCAGCAGCTTAGAGGGGACTAGCGGATCAGATACGCAGTATTTT
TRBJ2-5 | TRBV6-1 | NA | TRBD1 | CASSETGTGGQETQYF | TGTGCCAGCAGTGAGACCGGGACAGGTGGTCAAGAGACCCAGTACTTC
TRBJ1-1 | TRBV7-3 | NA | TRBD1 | CASRISGGQDTEAFF | TGTGCCAGCAGAATTTCCGGGGGACAGGACACTGAAGCTTTCTTT
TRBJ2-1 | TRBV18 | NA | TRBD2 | CASSPTSGGAGDEQFF | TGTGCCAGCTCACCAACTAGCGGGGGGGCCGGCGATGAGCAGTTCTTC
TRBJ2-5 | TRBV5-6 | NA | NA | CASSLRSGFGQETQYF | TGTGCCAGCAGCTTGCGATCAGGGTTTGGCCAAGAGACCCAGTACTTC
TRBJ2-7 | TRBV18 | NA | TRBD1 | CASSSGTGEYEQYF | TGTGCCAGCTCGTCCGGGACAGGGGAGTACGAGCAGTACTTC
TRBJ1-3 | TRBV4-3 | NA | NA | CASSQGTVTTGNTIYF | TGCGCCAGCAGCCAAGGGACAGTAACTACTGGAAACACCATATATTTT
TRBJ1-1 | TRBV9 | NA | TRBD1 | CASSAPTGRNTEAFF | TGTGCCAGCAGCGCCCCGACAGGGAGGAACACTGAAGCTTTCTTT
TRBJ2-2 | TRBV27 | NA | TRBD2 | CASSLWGTSLSTGELFF | TGTGCCAGCAGTTTATGGGGGACTAGCTTGAGCACCGGGGAGCTGTTTTTT
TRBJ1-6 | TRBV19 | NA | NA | CASSILANSPLHF | TGTGCCAGTAGTATTCTGGCCAATTCACCCCTCCACTTT
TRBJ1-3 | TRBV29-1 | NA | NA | CSAPGRDGNTIYF | TGCAGCGCCCCTGGCAGGGATGGAAACACCATATATTTT
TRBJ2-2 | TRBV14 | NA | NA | CASSLDYDTGELFF | TGTGCCAGCAGCCTCGACTATGACACCGGGGAGCTGTTTTTT
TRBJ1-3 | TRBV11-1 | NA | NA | CASSTGRGAGNTIYF | TGTGCCAGCAGCACCGGCAGAGGCGCTGGAAACACCATATATTTT
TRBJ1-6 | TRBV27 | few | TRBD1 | CASSQLTRQGQSPLHF | TGTGCCAGCAGTCAGCTTACGAGACAGGGGCAATCACCCCTCCACTTT
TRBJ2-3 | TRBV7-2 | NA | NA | CASSPRVFDTDTQYF | TGTGCCAGCAGCCCTCGAGTCTTCGACACAGATACGCAGTATTTT
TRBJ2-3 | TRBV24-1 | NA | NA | CATESGTDTQYF | TGTGCCACCGAGTCGGGGACAGATACGCAGTATTTT
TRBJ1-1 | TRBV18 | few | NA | CASSGQNTEAFF | TGTGCCAGCTCAGGGCAGAACACTGAAGCTTTCTTT
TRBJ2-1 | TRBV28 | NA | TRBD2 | CASRTSGPYNEQFF | TGTGCCAGCAGGACTAGCGGTCCCTACAATGAGCAGTTCTTC
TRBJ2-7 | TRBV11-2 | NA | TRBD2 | CASSFSSGGFYEQYF | TGTGCCAGCAGCTTTAGTAGCGGGGGGTTCTACGAGCAGTACTTC
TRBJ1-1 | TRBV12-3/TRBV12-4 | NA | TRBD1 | CASSSTGETEAFF | TGTGCCAGCAGTTCCACAGGGGAGACTGAAGCTTTCTTT
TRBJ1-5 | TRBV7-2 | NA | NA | CASSLVRTPSYQPQHF | TGTGCCAGCAGCTTAGTCCGGACACCCTCCTATCAGCCCCAGCATTTT
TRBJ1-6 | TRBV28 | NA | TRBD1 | CASSLHRGFSPLHF | TGTGCCAGCAGTCTCCACAGGGGATTCTCACCCCTCCACTTT
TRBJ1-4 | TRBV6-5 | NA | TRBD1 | CASSYSSARGYEKLFF | TGTGCCAGCAGTTACTCGAGCGCCAGGGGGTATGAAAAACTGTTTTTT
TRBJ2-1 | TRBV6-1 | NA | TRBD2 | CASSVELAGIYNEQFF | TGTGCCAGCAGTGTGGAACTAGCGGGGATCTACAATGAGCAGTTCTTC
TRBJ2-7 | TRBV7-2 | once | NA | CASSLNRASYEQYF | TGTGCCAGCAGCTTAAACAGAGCCTCCTACGAGCAGTACTTC
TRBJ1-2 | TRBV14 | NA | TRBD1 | CASSRGTGGGYTF | TGTGCCAGCAGCCGAGGGACAGGGGGTGGCTACACCTTC
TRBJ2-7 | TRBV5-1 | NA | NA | CASSWETGYEQYF | TGCGCCAGCAGCTGGGAGACGGGGTACGAGCAGTACTTC
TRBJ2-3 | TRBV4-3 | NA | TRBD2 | CASSRGGAGDTQYF | TGCGCCAGCAGCCGCGGGGGGGCCGGTGATACGCAGTATTTT
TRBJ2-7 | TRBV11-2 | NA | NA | CASSPTWGAYEQYF | TGTGCCAGCAGCCCCACGTGGGGGGCCTACGAGCAGTACTTC
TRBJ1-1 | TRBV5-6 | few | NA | CASSLALGALNTEAFF | TGTGCCAGCAGCTTGGCCTTGGGGGCCCTGAACACTGAAGCTTTCTTT
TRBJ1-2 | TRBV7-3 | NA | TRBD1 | CASSRGQGARDYTF | TGTGCCAGCAGCCGTGGACAGGGGGCGCGTGACTACACCTTC
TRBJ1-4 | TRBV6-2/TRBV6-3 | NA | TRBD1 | CASSYIGQGREKLFF | TGTGCCAGCAGTTATATCGGACAGGGAAGGGAAAAACTGTTTTTT
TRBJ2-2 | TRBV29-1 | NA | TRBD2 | CSVALGGLGELFF | TGCAGCGTTGCTTTGGGAGGGCTCGGGGAGCTGTTTTTT
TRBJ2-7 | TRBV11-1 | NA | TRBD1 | CASSFPTGGTYEQYF | TGTGCCAGCAGCTTCCCGACAGGGGGCACGTACGAGCAGTACTTC
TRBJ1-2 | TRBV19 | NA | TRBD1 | CASSLQGAVRGGYTF | TGTGCCAGTAGCCTACAGGGGGCAGTCCGGGGTGGCTACACCTTC